The T cell receptor beta chain described here comes from a study of CD8 T cells in Susac syndrome. With random hexamers, reverse transcription was performed on about 0.5 to 1 ug of RNA. The amplification used immunoSEQ multiplex PCR on TCR beta CDR3; it spanned 54 Vbeta and 13 Jbeta. TCRdb itself ran the immunoSEQ multiplex PCR reads through MiXCR, one entry per CDR3 protein. This table holds approximately 230,000 distinct CDR3 sequences, around 93% found once. TCR beta sequences were obtained from blood CD8+ and CD4+ T cells. Stable or active relapsing-remitting multiple sclerosis, untreated and meeting revised McDonald criteria, defined the controls. While CD8+ and CD4+ T cells were isolated negatively, TEMRA cells were enriched by FACS. This CDR3 is 16 amino acids long. Deletions cut 0 bases from V and 3 bases from J, with 14 bases between. Per germline, CDR1 MNHEY and CDR2 SMNVEV (reference sequence).

The receptor was derived from a human donor with multiple sclerosis. Specimen: CD4+ T cells from PBMCs. The chain recombines TRBV27 with TRBJ2-5, with D perhaps matching TRBD2 (6 bases). CDR3: CASSLSLAATKETQYF. The CDR3 DNA sequence: TGTGCCAGCAGTTTATCACTAGCCGCGACTAAAGAGACCCAGTACTTC.